Sequencing of this T cell receptor beta chain was carried out in a study of blood T cell repertoires in COVID-19. For the study at large: Italy, Spain and the United States were the sources of the convalescent and acute COVID-19 samples.

CDR3 length equals 15 residues. V was pared by 5 bases and J by 4 bases, with 7 bases of the junction left unmatched. CDR1 is MNHEY, CDR2 SVGEGT, per germline. Using immunoSEQ multiplex PCR, the repertoire was profiled, and TCRdb retains in-frame clones only, with some absent. In the table there are about 96,000 clones, roughly 83% of which are singletons. This receptor was identified in an older woman with acute or convalescent COVID-19. Sequencing was performed on peripheral blood. V usage is TRBV6-2 or TRBV6-3 and J usage is TRBJ2-2; 7 nucleotides agree with TRBD1. The CDR3 DNA is TGTGCCAGCAGTACCCACGGACAGGCCACCGGGGAGCTGTTTTTT. Protein: CASSTHGQATGELFF.